One and the same sample provided the 21 T cell receptor beta chains below, sequenced in a study of blood T cell repertoires in COVID-19. Repertoires were generated with immunoSEQ multiplex PCR, while TCRdb's copy carries only in-frame clones and drops some. The table lists around 250,000 clones, around 88% of them singletons. Source material: PBMCs or T cells enriched from blood (not recorded which). All receptors derive from a woman between 45 and 65 years old who had recovered from COVID-19.

The V gene is TRBV28, the J gene TRBJ1-2; D may be TRBD1 (6 bases). Germline V gene lookup returns CDR1 MDHEN and CDR2 SYDVKM. Between the trimmed V and J ends, which lost 5 bases and 0 bases, there was a span of 13 bases. This CDR3 region has 15 residues. For the CDR3, the DNA is TGTGCCAGCAGTACACAGGGCCCCCCTAACTATGGCTACACCTTC. This codes for CASSTQGPPNYGYTF.

This chain links TRBV5-1 with TRBJ1-4; D is undetermined. Trimming stripped 0 bases from V and 1 base from J, with 4 bases between. This CDR3 region has 14 residues. The germline gives CDR1 SGHRS, CDR2 YFSETQ. CDR3 region: CASSLGGTNEKLFF. Here the CDR3 DNA reads TGCGCCAGCAGCTTGGGAGGAACTAATGAAAAACTGTTTTTT.

The rearrangement joins TRBV12-3 or TRBV12-4 to TRBJ1-5, with D uncertain. Trimming took 3 bases from V and 6 from J, leaving 9 bases between them. The CDR3 extends over 13 amino acids. CDR3 in amino acids: CASSLLELQPQHF. CDR3 DNA sequence: TGTGCCAGCAGTTTGCTAGAACTTCAGCCCCAGCATTTT.

The chain links TRBV7-9 to TRBJ2-3; no clear D gene. The CDR3 totals 18 residues. Per the germline V gene, CDR1 is SEHNR and CDR2 is FQNEAQ (reference sequence). The ends were cut back, 2 bases at V and 0 bases at J, with 18 bases in the middle. The DNA of the CDR3 is TGTGCCAGCAGCTTACCCCCTGGAACAGCCGTCAGCACAGATACGCAGTATTTT. This codes for CASSLPPGTAVSTDTQYF.

The chain recombines TRBV20-1 with TRBJ2-3; D is uncertain. The germline CDR1 and CDR2 sequences are DFQATT and SNEGSKA (reference sequence). The CDR3 runs to 10 residues. Between the trimmed V and J ends, which lost 0 bases and 11 bases, there was a span of 6 bases. The CDR3 spells CSARDFRQYF. DNA of the CDR3: TGCAGTGCTAGAGATTTCAGGCAGTATTTT.

The chain links TRBV24-1 to TRBJ2-1, with 7 bases lining up with TRBD1. Trimming took 4 bases from V and 0 from J; bases not matched to a gene: 8. The CDR3 spans 17 residues. Per germline, CDR1 KGHDR and CDR2 SFDVKD. The chain's CDR3 is CATSDPLQGSSYNEQFF. The CDR3 DNA is TGTGCCACCAGTGACCCCCTACAGGGGAGCTCCTACAATGAGCAGTTCTTC.

The V and J genes are TRBV5-1 and TRBJ2-2; D not resolved. CDR1 is SGHRS and CDR2 is YFSETQ in the germline V gene. Trimming left V 2 bases short and J 6 bases short, with 14 bases between. This CDR3 spans 15 amino acids. In DNA, the CDR3 is TGCGCCAGCAGCTTAAAGACCGTCGGAGCCGGGGAGCTGTTTTTT. Amino acid sequence: CASSLKTVGAGELFF.

The V call is TRBV2, the J call TRBJ2-5; 7 bases align to TRBD1. There are 14 residues in the CDR3. Germline loops: CDR1 SNHLY, CDR2 FYNNEI. J gave up 5 bases and V 8 bases, and 11 bases lay outside the gene matches. The chain's CDR3 is CASARDSVKETQYF. As DNA, the CDR3 is TGTGCCAGCGCCCGGGACAGCGTGAAGGAGACCCAGTACTTC.

V and J are TRBV19 and TRBJ2-2; 10 nucleotides agree with TRBD1. The CDR3 totals 15 residues. Per germline, CDR1 LNHDA and CDR2 SQIVND (reference sequence). Losses at the gene ends were 0 bases for V and 7 bases for J; bases not matched to a gene: 2. The CDR3 loop reads CASSIEGQGIGELFF. The CDR3 DNA is TGTGCCAGTAGTATAGAGGGACAGGGGATCGGGGAGCTGTTTTTT.

V and J are TRBV19 and TRBJ2-1, with D maybe TRBD2 (6 bases). The CDR3 spans 16 residues. Germline values: CDR1 LNHDA, CDR2 SQIVND (reference sequence). Trimming took off 3 bases at V and 0 bases at J, with 12 bases between the two ends. The CDR3 bases are TGTGCCAGTAGTATTGGACACGGGAGCTCCTACAATGAGCAGTTCTTC. Translation gives CASSIGHGSSYNEQFF.

The V call is TRBV6-5, the J call TRBJ2-2; 9 positions match TRBD2. Germline-derived CDR1 and CDR2 are MNHEY and SVGAGI. The CDR3 sequence is 14 residues long. The V segment lost 6 bases and the J segment 6 bases; nucleotides outside the gene matches: 5. CDR3: CASSLAGQPGELFF. The CDR3 nucleotides are TGTGCCAGCAGCCTAGCGGGACAACCCGGGGAGCTGTTTTTT.

The chain uses TRBV28 and TRBJ1-2; perhaps TRBD1 as D (6 bases). This CDR3 is built from 15 residues. The V gene lost 4 bases and the J gene lost 4 bases, with 16 bases spanning the gap. Germline V gene sequence: CDR1 MDHEN, CDR2 SYDVKM. CDR3 DNA sequence: TGTGCCAGCAGTTCCTACAGGGAGAACGGCTATGGCTACACCTTC. Translation gives CASSSYRENGYGYTF.

This clone was detected a few times. This chain connects TRBV7-9 to TRBJ2-7; D gene uncertain. Germline lookup yields CDR1 SEHNR and CDR2 FQNEAQ (reference sequence). Trimming stripped 1 base from V and 3 bases from J, with 7 bases between. CDR3 length: 13 amino acids. DNA of the CDR3: TGTGCCAGCAGCTTAGAATTCCTCTACGAGCAGTACTTC. It encodes CASSLEFLYEQYF.

This chain joins TRBV9 and TRBJ2-5; TRBD2 aligns across 8 bases. Looked up from germline, CDR1 is SGDLS and CDR2 is YYNGEE. The CDR3 spans 17 residues. Germline trimming cut 4 bases from V and 5 bases from J; bases unmatched to any gene: 16. The CDR3 DNA is TGTGCCAGCAGCTCTTCCGGGACTAGAGGGGCGGGGGAGACCCAGTACTTC. Its protein is CASSSSGTRGAGETQYF.

J is TRBJ1-2 and V is TRBV20-1; weak D call: TRBD1 (5 bases). The CDR3 is 15 residues long. The germline CDR1 and CDR2 sequences are DFQATT and SNEGSKA (reference sequence). Trimming left V 3 bases short and J 3 bases short, with 17 bases between. CDR3 region: CSASASGRGYYGYTF. CDR3 nucleotides: TGCAGTGCTAGTGCATCAGGGAGGGGTTACTATGGCTACACCTTC.

The V and J genes are TRBV7-3 and TRBJ1-2; 8 bases match TRBD1. This CDR3 contains 13 residues. In germline, CDR1 is SGHTA, CDR2 FQGTGA. With 5 bases clipped from V and 6 bases from J, the junction kept 5 bases outside the gene matches. Here the CDR3 reads CASSLPTGDGYTF. DNA of the CDR3: TGTGCCAGCAGCCTCCCGACAGGGGATGGCTACACCTTC.

This rearrangement joins TRBV19 to TRBJ1-2, with D uncertain. This CDR3 has 14 amino acids. Germline assignment: CDR1 LNHDA and CDR2 SQIVND (reference sequence). Trimming cost V 4 bases and J 2 bases, with 11 bases left between them. CDR3 in DNA: TGTGCCAGTAGTAGGCAGCGGAACAACTATGGCTACACCTTC. Translation: CASSRQRNNYGYTF.

This clone has just a few counts. The chain employs TRBV18 and TRBJ1-1; D is perhaps TRBD1 (5 bases). CDR3 length: 13 residues. Germline V gives CDR1 KGHSH, CDR2 LQKENI. Between the trimmed V and J ends, which lost 4 bases and 5 bases, there was a span of 11 bases. The chain's CDR3 is CASSRGGGTEAFF. The DNA of the CDR3 is TGTGCCAGCTCACGCGGGGGTGGGACTGAAGCTTTCTTT.

The chain has TRBV18 and TRBJ1-3; possible D gene TRBD1, 6 bases. The CDR3 has 14 amino acids. CDR1 is KGHSH and CDR2 is LQKENI in the germline V gene. Trimming pared 3 bases from V and 2 bases from J, leaving 8 bases between. CDR3 in DNA: TGTGCCAGCTCACCCAACAGGGCTGGAAACACCATATATTTT. It yields the protein CASSPNRAGNTIYF.

In its sample, this clone was seen once. The J gene is TRBJ2-5, the V gene TRBV5-1; 7 bases are shared with TRBD1. With V trimmed by 1 base and J by 5 bases, 5 bases remained unmatched. CDR1 and CDR2 from the germline V gene are SGHRS and YFSETQ. The CDR3 is 14 amino acids. CDR3 residues: CASSLRGQSETQYF. As DNA, the CDR3 is TGCGCCAGCAGCTTGAGGGGACAGTCTGAGACCCAGTACTTC. Variable domain in full (rest from reference TRBV5-1 and TRBJ2-5): KAGVTQTPRYLIKTRGQQVTLSCSPISGHRSVSWYQQTPGQGLQFLFEYFSETQRNKGNFPGRFSGRQFSNSRSEMNVSTLELGDSALYLCASSLRGQSETQYFGPGTRLLVL.

CDR3 sequence reads: CAISDFEDTQYF. DNA of the CDR3: TGTGCCATCAGTGACTTCGAGGATACGCAGTATTTT. V gene TRBV10-3 combines with J gene TRBJ2-3; D is uncertain. Trimming pared 3 bases from V and 6 bases from J, leaving 7 bases between. Germline values: CDR1 ENHRY, CDR2 SYGVKD. The CDR3 length is 12 residues.